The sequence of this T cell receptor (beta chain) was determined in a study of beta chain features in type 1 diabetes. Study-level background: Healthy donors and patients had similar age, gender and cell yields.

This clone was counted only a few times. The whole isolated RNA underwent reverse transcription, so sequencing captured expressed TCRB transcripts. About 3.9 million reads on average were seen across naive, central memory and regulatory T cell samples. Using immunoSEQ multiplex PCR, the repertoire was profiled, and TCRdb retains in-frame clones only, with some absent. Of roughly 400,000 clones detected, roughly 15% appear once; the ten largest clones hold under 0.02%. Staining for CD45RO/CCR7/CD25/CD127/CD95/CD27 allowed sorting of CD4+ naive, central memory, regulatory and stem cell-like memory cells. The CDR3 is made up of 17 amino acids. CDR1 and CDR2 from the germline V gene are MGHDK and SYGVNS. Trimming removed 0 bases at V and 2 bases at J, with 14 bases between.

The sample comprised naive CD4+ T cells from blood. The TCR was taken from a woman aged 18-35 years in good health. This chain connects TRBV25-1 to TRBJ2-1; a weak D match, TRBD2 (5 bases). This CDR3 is CASSEYRLAGAYNEQFF. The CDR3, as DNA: TGTGCCAGCAGTGAATACCGGCTAGCTGGTGCCTACAATGAGCAGTTCTTC. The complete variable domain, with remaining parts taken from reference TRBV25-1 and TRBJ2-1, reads EADIYQTPRYLVIGTGKKITLECSQTMGHDKMYWYQQDPGMELHLIHYSYGVNSTEKGDLSSESTVSRIRTEHFPLTLESARPSHTSQYLCASSEYRLAGAYNEQFFGPGTRLTVL.